This TCR beta chain was identified during a study of blood T cell repertoires in COVID-19. Study summary: Acute and convalescent COVID-19 specimens originated in the United States, Italy and Spain. T cells, B-cell-depleted T cells, or PBMCs provided the cDNA or gDNA that served as material.

Recruitment covered about 26 US areas and drew participants whose ages spanned roughly 18 to 89 years. Participants' reported clinical history set cohort assignment. V lost 3 bases and J lost 1; bases outside the gene matches: 7. There are 16 residues in the CDR3. Germline lookup yields CDR1 SGHRS and CDR2 YFSETQ. Clones were read by immunoSEQ multiplex PCR, and TCRdb kept only the in-frame ones, dropping some. This sample has fewer than 600,000 clones, with around nine tenths found just once. The sample consisted of PBMCs or T cells enriched from blood (not recorded which). This chain joins TRBV5-1 and TRBJ2-7; 10 bases are a match to TRBD2. The sequence came from a woman aged 40 to 49 who had recovered from COVID-19. As DNA, the CDR3 is TGCGCCAGCAGCTGGGGAGGGACTAGCGTTTCCTACGAGCAGTACTTC. Its protein is CASSWGGTSVSYEQYF.